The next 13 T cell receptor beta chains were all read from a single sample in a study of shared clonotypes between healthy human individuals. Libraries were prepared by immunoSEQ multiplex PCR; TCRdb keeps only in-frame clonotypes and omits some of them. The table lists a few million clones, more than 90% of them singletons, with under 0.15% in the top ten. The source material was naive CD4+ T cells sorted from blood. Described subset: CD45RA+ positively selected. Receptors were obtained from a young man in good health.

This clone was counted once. In DNA, the CDR3 is TGTGCCAGAAGCTTGCCCGGGAATGATAGGCGTCTGTTTTTT. Amino acids: CARSLPGNDRRLFF. V is TRBV5-3 and J is TRBJ1-4; D call uncertain. TRBV5-3 is an ORF, and what it does is uncertain. CDR3 size: 14 residues. Trimming pared 1 base from V and 14 bases from J, leaving 18 bases between.

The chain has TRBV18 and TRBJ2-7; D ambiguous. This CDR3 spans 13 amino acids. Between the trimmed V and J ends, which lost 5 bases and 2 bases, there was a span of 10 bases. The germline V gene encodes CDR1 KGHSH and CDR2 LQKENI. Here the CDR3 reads CASSSAPTYEQYF. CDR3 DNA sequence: TGTGCCAGCTCATCGGCCCCTACCTACGAGCAGTACTTC.

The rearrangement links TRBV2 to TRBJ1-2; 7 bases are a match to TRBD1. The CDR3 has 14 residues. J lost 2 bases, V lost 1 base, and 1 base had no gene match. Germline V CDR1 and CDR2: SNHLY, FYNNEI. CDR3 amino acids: CASSEEGANYGYTF. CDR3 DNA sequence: TGTGCCAGCAGTGAAGAGGGGGCAAACTATGGCTACACCTTC.

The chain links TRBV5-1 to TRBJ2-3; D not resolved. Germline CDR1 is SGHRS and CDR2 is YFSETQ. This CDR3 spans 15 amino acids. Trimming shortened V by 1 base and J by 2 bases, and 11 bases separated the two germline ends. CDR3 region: CASSLFGRTTDTQYF. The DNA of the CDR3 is TGCGCCAGCAGCTTGTTCGGCAGGACCACAGATACGCAGTATTTT.

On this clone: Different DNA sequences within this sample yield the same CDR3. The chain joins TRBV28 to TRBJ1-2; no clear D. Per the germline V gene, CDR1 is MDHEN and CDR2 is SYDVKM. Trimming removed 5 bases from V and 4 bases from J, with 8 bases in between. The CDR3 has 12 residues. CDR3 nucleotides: TGTGCCAGCAGTCCCGGACCCTATGGCTACACCTTC. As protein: CASSPGPYGYTF.

The CDR3 loop reads CASSAPWASNTGELFF. CDR3 bases: TGTGCCAGCAGCGCCCCCTGGGCCTCGAACACCGGGGAGCTGTTTTTT. This sequence joins TRBV7-9 and TRBJ2-2, with D hard to call. Germline assignment: CDR1 SEHNR and CDR2 FQNEAQ (reference sequence). CDR3 size: 16 residues. Trimming shortened V by 5 bases and J by 0 bases, and 13 bases separated the two germline ends.

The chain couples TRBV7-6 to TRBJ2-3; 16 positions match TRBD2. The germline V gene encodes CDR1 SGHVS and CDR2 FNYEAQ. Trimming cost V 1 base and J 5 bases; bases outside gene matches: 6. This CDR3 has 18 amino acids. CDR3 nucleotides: TGTGCCAGCAGCTTAGTGGGACTAGCGGGGGGGCTCGGAGATACGCAGTATTTT. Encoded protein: CASSLVGLAGGLGDTQYF. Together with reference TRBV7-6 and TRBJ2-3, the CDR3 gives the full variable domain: GAGVSQSPRYKVTKRGQDVALRCDPISGHVSLYWYRQALGQGPEFLTYFNYEAQQDKSGLPNDRFSAERPEGSISTLTIQRTEQRDSAMYRCASSLVGLAGGLGDTQYFGPGTRLTVL.

The CDR3 DNA is TGTGCCAGCAGCTTGGCGGTTTTATCACCCCTCCACTTT. This codes for CASSLAVLSPLHF. V gene TRBV7-3 combines with J gene TRBJ1-6, with D unclear. CDR1 is SGHTA, CDR2 FQGTGA, per germline. This CDR3 spans 13 amino acids. Trimming pared 3 bases from V and 10 bases from J, leaving 10 bases between.

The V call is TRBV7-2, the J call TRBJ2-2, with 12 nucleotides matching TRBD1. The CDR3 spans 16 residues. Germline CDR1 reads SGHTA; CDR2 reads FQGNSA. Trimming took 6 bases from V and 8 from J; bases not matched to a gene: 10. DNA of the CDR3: TGTGCCAGCAGACTCTCCGGGACAGGGGGCCAGGGGGAGCTGTTTTTT. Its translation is CASRLSGTGGQGELFF. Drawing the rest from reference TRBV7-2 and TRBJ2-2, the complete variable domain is GAGVSQSPSNKVTEKGKDVELRCDPISGHTALYWYRQSLGQGLEFLIYFQGNSAPDKSGLPSDRFSAERTGGSVSTLTIQRTQQEDSAVYLCASRLSGTGGQGELFFGEGSRLTVL.

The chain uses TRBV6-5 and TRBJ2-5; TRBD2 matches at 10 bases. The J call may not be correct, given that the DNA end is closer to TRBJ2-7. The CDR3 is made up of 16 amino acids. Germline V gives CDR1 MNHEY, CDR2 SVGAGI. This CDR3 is CASSYSPLAGPYEQYF. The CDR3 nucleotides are TGTGCCAGCAGTTACTCACCACTAGCGGGGCCCTACGAGCAGTACTTC.

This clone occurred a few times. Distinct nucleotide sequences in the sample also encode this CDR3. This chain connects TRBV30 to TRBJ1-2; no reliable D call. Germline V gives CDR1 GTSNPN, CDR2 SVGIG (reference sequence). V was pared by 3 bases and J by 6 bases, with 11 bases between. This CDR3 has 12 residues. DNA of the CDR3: TGTGCCTGGAGCGGCACTGGACATGGCTACACCTTC. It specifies CAWSGTGHGYTF.

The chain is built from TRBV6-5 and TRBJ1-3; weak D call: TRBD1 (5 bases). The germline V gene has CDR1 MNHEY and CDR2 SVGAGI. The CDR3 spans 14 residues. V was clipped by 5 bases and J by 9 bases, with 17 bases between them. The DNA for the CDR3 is TGTGCCAGCAGTCGTGACAGAGCGGGGGGCACCATATATTTT. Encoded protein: CASSRDRAGGTIYF.

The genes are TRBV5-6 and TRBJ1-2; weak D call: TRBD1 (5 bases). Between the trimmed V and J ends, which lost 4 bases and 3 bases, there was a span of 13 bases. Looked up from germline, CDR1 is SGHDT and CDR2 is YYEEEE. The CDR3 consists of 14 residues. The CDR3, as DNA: TGTGCCAGCAGCAACCTCAGGGAGGACTATGGCTACACCTTC. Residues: CASSNLREDYGYTF. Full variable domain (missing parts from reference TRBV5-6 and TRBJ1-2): DAGVTQSPTHLIKTRGQQVTLRCSPKSGHDTVSWYQQALGQGPQFIFQYYEEEERQRGNFPDRFSGHQFPNYSSELNVNALLLGDSALYLCASSNLREDYGYTFGSGTRLTVV.